The present T cell receptor beta chain was sequenced within a study of response to subunit inactivated influenza vaccine. Study-level results: The authors suggested that every seasonal influenza vaccination recruits few new T cells.

This clonotype was seen a few times. Its antigen is unknown. V was clipped by 10 bases and J by 1 base; unmatched bases: 9. The CDR3 sequence is 14 residues long. Germline CDR1 reads ENHRY; CDR2 reads SYGVKD. TCRdb processed the RT-PCR reads anew with MiXCR; each CDR3 protein has one entry. Of 800,000 or so distinct CDR3 sequences in the sample, over 20% were seen once. The gene calls are TRBV10-3 and TRBJ1-2; 7 nucleotides match TRBD1. The starting material was PBMCs from blood, obtained about 5 days after vaccination. This clonotype originated in a man aged 50-59 years who received an inactivated influenza vaccine. CDR3 residues: CATGYRGFNYGYTF. In DNA form, the CDR3 reads TGTGCCACCGGGTACAGGGGTTTTAACTATGGCTACACCTTC.